This TCR beta chain was documented in a study of blood T cells in healthy people across ages (dated by TCRdb to between 2015 and 2016). With regard to the full study: Template switching captured roughly one uniquely barcoded TCR beta cDNA molecule per two T cells in model experiments. Using deep sequencing normalized with unique cDNA molecular identifiers, the study measured how TCR beta repertoire diversity changes with age. Donors were grouped into four age groups: young (average about 15 years), middle-aged (about 40), aged (over 55) and long-lived (just over 80). Using the same blood draw, the study looked at two additional independent replicas of 1 million unique cDNA reads for two donors, one aged 18 to 30 and the other aged 80 or older. To avoid experimental bias, donors of different ages were randomly spread across the sequencing lanes.

Here is what the overall study found, with its caveats: Estimates of total diversity based on one million sequenced T cells were regarded as lower bounds and as underestimates. The long-lived group showed more naive CD4+ T cells, fewer expanded clones and increased TCR diversity than the aged group, suggesting age selection. Bulk unsorted PBMC profiling prevented conclusive comparison of naive and antigen-experienced compartments. As age increased, observed TCR beta diversity per million T cells dropped in a roughly linear way, and a significant reduction was already evident by age 40. The percentage of naive T cells measured by flow cytometry correlated strongly with observed TCR beta diversity. Donor CMV infection status was unknown, potentially confounding age-related changes in expanded clonotypes.

A remark on this clonotype: The clone's antigen remains unknown. Nothing much larger sits one base from this clone, and base qualities are not available.

The donors were about 40 Caucasian individuals from Russia, aged roughly 6 to 90 years, who were systemically healthy. Each donor gave around 9.5 milliliters of peripheral blood, collected into EDTA-treated Vacutainer tubes. Ficoll-Paque density-gradient centrifugation was used to isolate PBMCs, with at least 7 million obtained per sample. Trizol reagent was used to extract total RNA from the PBMCs, yielding at least 6 micrograms per sample. The percentages of naive CD45RAhigh/CD27high T cells were determined by flow cytometry on a PBMC aliquot from every donor. From cysteine to phenylalanine, the CDR3 is 13 amino acids long. The only DNA kept is the CDR3, 39 bases in frame from the first base. V is pared back by 8 bases and J by 4 bases, with 15 bases lying between the germline termini. The germline V gene gives CDR1 as SNHLY and CDR2 as FYNNEI. The library came from 5' RACE. The run used an Illumina HiSeq 2500. A second PCR of roughly 6 to 11 cycles was run with a J-beta primer mix and a sample-barcoded 5' primer. A template-switch 5' adaptor carrying 12 random nucleotides introduced a unique molecular identifier onto each TCR beta cDNA molecule. Each sample yielded at least 2.5 million CDR3-containing paired-end reads. All of the RNA was converted into first-strand cDNA using the Mint cDNA synthesis kit, with a TRBC-specific oligonucleotide serving as the primer. Following uracil-DNA glycosylase treatment, all cDNA underwent a first 18-cycle PCR with the universal primers M1SS and BC2_uni_R. As for the authors' bioinformatics: For normalization, 1 million high-quality reads were randomly selected from each sample, with every read carrying a distinct molecular identifier. Reads sharing molecular identifiers were discarded rather than binned into consensus sequences. MiTCR, set to a Q25 quality threshold and the strictest error-elimination algorithm, was used for CDR3 identification, clonotype clustering and error correction. Lower-bound total TCR beta diversity was estimated with a nonparametric unseen species model using Euler transformation. Starting from the raw public reads, TCRdb applied fastp trimming at Q25, assembled clones with MiXCR and retained in-frame beta chains. Identical CDR3 proteins give one entry, which carries the most common genes and DNA. The V and J calls and clone size are TCRdb's, not the authors'. The sample records roughly 2 million distinct CDR3 sequences, around half of which are singletons. The ten largest account for over 2% of the sample.

The V and J genes are TRBV2 and TRBJ2-7, and possibly TRBD1, on 5 matching bases. This TCR came from a woman in her forties in good health. The sequenced sample was blood. In nucleotides, the sequence is TGTGCCAGCGGTGGCCAGGGTTGGTACGAGCAGTACTTC. The resulting protein is CASGGQGWYEQYF.